This TCR beta chain derives from a study of preoperative IRX-2 immunotherapy in early breast cancer. The protocol was immunoSEQ multiplex PCR, while the TCRdb copy is restricted to in-frame clones and leaves out a portion. In the table there are over 35,000 clones, approximately 95% of which are singletons. Described treatment: preoperative locoregional IRX-2 cytokine immunotherapy. This phase Ib study tested locoregional IRX-2 cytokine immunotherapy given before surgery. V lost 5 bases and J 1 base, leaving 18 bases between the germline ends. The CDR3 is 17 amino acids. CDR1 and CDR2 from the germline V gene are SEHNR and FQNEAQ (reference sequence).

The TCR sequence derives from a human donor with breast cancer. The rearrangement joins TRBV7-9 to TRBJ1-3, with D unclear. Here the sequenced sample was tumor tissue, taken after IRX-2 immunotherapy. CDR3: CASSPPRFGRSGNTIYF. As DNA, the CDR3 is TGTGCCAGCAGCCCCCCAAGGTTCGGGAGATCTGGAAACACCATATATTTT.